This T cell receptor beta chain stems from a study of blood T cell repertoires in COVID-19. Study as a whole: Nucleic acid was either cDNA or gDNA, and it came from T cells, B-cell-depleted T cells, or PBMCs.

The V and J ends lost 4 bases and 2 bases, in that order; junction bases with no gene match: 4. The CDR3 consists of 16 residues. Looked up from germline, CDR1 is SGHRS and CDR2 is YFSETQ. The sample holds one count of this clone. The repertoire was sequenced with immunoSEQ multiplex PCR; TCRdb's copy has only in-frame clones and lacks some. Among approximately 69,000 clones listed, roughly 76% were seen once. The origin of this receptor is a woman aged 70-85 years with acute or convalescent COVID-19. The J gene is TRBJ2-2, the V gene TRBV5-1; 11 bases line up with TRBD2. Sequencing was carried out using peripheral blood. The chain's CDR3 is CASSPTSGENTGELFF. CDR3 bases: TGCGCCAGCAGCCCGACTAGCGGGGAAAACACCGGGGAGCTGTTTTTT.